A selection of T cell receptor beta chains follows, all from one sample in a study of cytomegalovirus exposure and HLA in healthy donors. Clones were sequenced by immunoSEQ multiplex PCR, and TCRdb holds only the in-frame ones, with some missing. The data contain 100,000 or so clones, over 65% of them singletons. Sample: PBMCs. The receptors stem from a female donor in good health and CMV-seropositive. Both conserved end residues are part of each CDR3. A D gene is named only where the DNA matches it firmly. Some rows have no size entry. The others give once, few or many, or a class for an expanded clone.

D gene: .; clone size: .; J gene: TRBJ2-1; V gene: TRBV30; CDR3 DNA: TGTGCCTGGAGCCAGGGTAGCTCCTACAATGAGCAGTTCTTC; CDR3 protein: CAWSQGSSYNEQFF
D gene: .; clone size: .; J gene: TRBJ2-7; V gene: TRBV27; CDR3 DNA: TGTGCCAGCAGTTTGGGGACAACTAGTCCGAGCTCCTACGAGCAGTACTTC; CDR3 protein: CASSLGTTSPSSYEQYF
D gene: .; clone size: .; J gene: TRBJ1-5; V gene: TRBV30; CDR3 DNA: TGTGCCTGGAGTGTACCTAGACCTAGCAATCAGCCCCAGCATTTT; CDR3 protein: CAWSVPRPSNQPQHF
D gene: .; clone size: .; J gene: TRBJ2-3; V gene: TRBV6-1; CDR3 DNA: TGTGCCACCTTCCAGCAGGTAACAGATACGCAGTATTTT; CDR3 protein: CATFQQVTDTQYF
D gene: .; clone size: .; J gene: TRBJ1-6; V gene: TRBV28; CDR3 DNA: TGTGCCAGCACCTCGGACAGACGTAATTCACCCCTCCACTTT; CDR3 protein: CASTSDRRNSPLHF
D gene: .; clone size: .; J gene: TRBJ1-5; V gene: TRBV10-1; CDR3 DNA: TGCGCCAGCAGTGAGAGGTCTGGGACAAACACTAATCAGCCCCAGCATTTT; CDR3 protein: CASSERSGTNTNQPQHF
D gene: TRBD2; clone size: .; J gene: TRBJ2-7; V gene: TRBV7-8; CDR3 DNA: TGTGCCAGCAGCTTAGTCTATACTAGCGGGAGGAACTACGAGCAGTACTTC; CDR3 protein: CASSLVYTSGRNYEQYF
D gene: TRBD2; clone size: once; J gene: TRBJ2-3; V gene: TRBV10-3; CDR3 DNA: TGTGCCATAGGACTAGCGGGAGGTGAAGATACGCAGTATTTT; CDR3 protein: CAIGLAGGEDTQYF
D gene: TRBD1; clone size: .; J gene: TRBJ1-2; V gene: TRBV5-1; CDR3 DNA: TGCGCCAGCAGCCGCCGGGACAGTTCTAACTATGGCTACACCTTC; CDR3 protein: CASSRRDSSNYGYTF
D gene: .; clone size: .; J gene: TRBJ2-5; V gene: TRBV30; CDR3 DNA: TGTGCCTGGAGTCAACTTAGGAGGGAGACCCAGTACTTC; CDR3 protein: CAWSQLRRETQYF
D gene: .; clone size: once; J gene: TRBJ2-3; V gene: TRBV29-1; CDR3 DNA: TGCAGCGTGAGGACAGATACGCAGTATTTT; CDR3 protein: CSVRTDTQYF
D gene: .; clone size: .; J gene: TRBJ2-7; V gene: TRBV7-9; CDR3 DNA: TGTGCCAGCAGCAGCAAAGGGGTAAGCGAGCAGTACTTC; CDR3 protein: CASSSKGVSEQYF
D gene: .; clone size: .; J gene: TRBJ1-6; V gene: TRBV15; CDR3 DNA: TGTGCCACCAGCAGAGATCAGACTCGGAATTCACCCCTCCACTTT; CDR3 protein: CATSRDQTRNSPLHF
D gene: TRBD1; clone size: .; J gene: TRBJ2-7; V gene: TRBV18; CDR3 DNA: TGTGCCAGCTCAAAGGGACAGGGTTACGAGCAGTACTTC; CDR3 protein: CASSKGQGYEQYF
D gene: .; clone size: .; J gene: TRBJ1-2; V gene: TRBV7-2; CDR3 DNA: TGTGCCAGCAGCTCCGCAGGGGTCTATGGCTACACCTTC; CDR3 protein: CASSSAGVYGYTF
D gene: .; clone size: .; J gene: TRBJ2-3; V gene: TRBV2; CDR3 DNA: TGTGCCAGAAAGGGGGGGGCCGGCACAGATACGCAGTATTTT; CDR3 protein: CARKGGAGTDTQYF
D gene: TRBD1; clone size: .; J gene: TRBJ2-7; V gene: TRBV7-2; CDR3 DNA: TGTGCCAGCAGCCGATACAGGGGGCCATTCTACGAGCAGTACTTC; CDR3 protein: CASSRYRGPFYEQYF
D gene: .; clone size: .; J gene: TRBJ1-5; V gene: TRBV30; CDR3 DNA: TGTGCCTGGAGAGAGTTTGGTCAGCCCCAGCATTTT; CDR3 protein: CAWREFGQPQHF
D gene: TRBD1; clone size: .; J gene: TRBJ1-5; V gene: TRBV5-1; CDR3 DNA: TGCGCCAGCAGCTCATCGGACAGGGGCTGGGAAGAGCAGCCCCAGCATTTT; CDR3 protein: CASSSSDRGWEEQPQHF
D gene: TRBD1; clone size: .; J gene: TRBJ1-2; V gene: TRBV4-3; CDR3 DNA: TGCGCCAGCAGTAGGGGAAAAAGCAGGGGGTTCGGTGGCTACACCTTC; CDR3 protein: CASSRGKSRGFGGYTF
D gene: TRBD1; clone size: .; J gene: TRBJ1-2; V gene: TRBV9; CDR3 DNA: TGTGCCAGCAGCCCCGGTGGGGTTGGGACAGCCATTTACCGTACCTCCTTC; CDR3 protein: CASSPGGVGTAIYRTSF
D gene: TRBD1; clone size: .; J gene: TRBJ1-2; V gene: TRBV5-4; CDR3 DNA: TGTGCCAGCAGCTCTACAGGGGGTAAGGGTTATGGCTACACCTTC; CDR3 protein: CASSSTGGKGYGYTF
D gene: .; clone size: .; J gene: TRBJ1-2; V gene: TRBV14; CDR3 DNA: TGTGCCAGCAGCCAAGTTTTCTTTGGGGACATTCGTGGCTACACCTTC; CDR3 protein: CASSQVFFGDIRGYTF
D gene: .; clone size: .; J gene: TRBJ1-2; V gene: TRBV4-1; CDR3 DNA: TGCGCCAGCAGCCAAACGAGGGGGAGCGTTCTCTATGGCTACACCTTC; CDR3 protein: CASSQTRGSVLYGYTF
D gene: .; clone size: .; J gene: TRBJ2-7; V gene: TRBV7-2; CDR3 DNA: TGTGCCAGCAGCTGGCCGTGGCAGGGAATCTACGAGCAGTACTTC; CDR3 protein: CASSWPWQGIYEQYF
D gene: TRBD1; clone size: .; J gene: TRBJ2-7; V gene: TRBV7-3; CDR3 DNA: TGTGCCAGCAGCTCGGGACAGGGGGGGCAGTACTTC; CDR3 protein: CASSSGQGGQYF
D gene: .; clone size: .; J gene: TRBJ1-1; V gene: TRBV9; CDR3 DNA: TGTGCCAGCAGCGTAGCTCCGGGGACTGAAGCTTTCTTT; CDR3 protein: CASSVAPGTEAFF
D gene: TRBD2; clone size: few; J gene: TRBJ2-1; V gene: TRBV11-2; CDR3 DNA: TGTGCCAGCAGCTTAGGACTAGCGGGGGGGGCTTACAATGAGCAGTTCTTC; CDR3 protein: CASSLGLAGGAYNEQFF
D gene: .; clone size: few; J gene: TRBJ1-1; V gene: TRBV28; CDR3 DNA: TGTGCCAGCAGTCCTGGGGGGGTGAACACTGAAGCTTTCTTT; CDR3 protein: CASSPGGVNTEAFF
D gene: TRBD2; clone size: .; J gene: TRBJ2-7; V gene: TRBV4-1; CDR3 DNA: TGCGCCAGCAGCCAAGGACTAGCGGGTTCTCTCTACGAGCAGTACTTC; CDR3 protein: CASSQGLAGSLYEQYF
D gene: .; clone size: .; J gene: TRBJ1-3; V gene: TRBV5-6; CDR3 DNA: TGTGCCAGCAGCTTGGGGGGGGACACCATATATTTT; CDR3 protein: CASSLGGDTIYF
D gene: .; clone size: .; J gene: TRBJ1-2; V gene: TRBV19; CDR3 DNA: TGTGCCAGTAGCTTCGAAGTTGGGACTCCAACCCTGGGGGGCTACACCTTC; CDR3 protein: CASSFEVGTPTLGGYTF
D gene: .; clone size: .; J gene: TRBJ2-7; V gene: TRBV28; CDR3 DNA: TGTGCCAGCAGCTATTTCCTCCTAGGTAGGAAGCGTGAGAGCTCCTACGAGCAGTACTTC; CDR3 protein: CASSYFLLGRKRESSYEQYF
D gene: TRBD2; clone size: .; J gene: TRBJ2-3; V gene: TRBV28; CDR3 DNA: TGTGCCAGCAGTACGACTAGCCCCGGAGATCCAGATACGCAGTATTTT; CDR3 protein: CASSTTSPGDPDTQYF
D gene: .; clone size: .; J gene: TRBJ2-5; V gene: TRBV5-4; CDR3 DNA: TGTGCCAGCAGCTCCCAGGGGGGAGGTGAGACCCAGTACTTC; CDR3 protein: CASSSQGGGETQYF
D gene: TRBD1; clone size: .; J gene: TRBJ1-4; V gene: TRBV9; CDR3 DNA: TGTGCCAGCAGCCAGACAGGGGGCGAGGGTGAAAAACTGTTTTTT; CDR3 protein: CASSQTGGEGEKLFF
D gene: .; clone size: .; J gene: TRBJ1-5; V gene: TRBV7-2; CDR3 DNA: TGTGCCAGCAGCCTCCAGGGCAATCAGCCCCAGCATTTT; CDR3 protein: CASSLQGNQPQHF
D gene: .; clone size: few; J gene: TRBJ2-3; V gene: TRBV7-2; CDR3 DNA: TGTGCCAGCAGCCCTCAGGGGGGCAACACAGATACGCAGTATTTT; CDR3 protein: CASSPQGGNTDTQYF
D gene: TRBD2; clone size: .; J gene: TRBJ2-7; V gene: TRBV9; CDR3 DNA: TGTGCCAGCAGCGTAGCGGCTAGCGGTACCTACGAGCAGTACTTC; CDR3 protein: CASSVAASGTYEQYF
D gene: TRBD1; clone size: .; J gene: TRBJ2-7; V gene: TRBV5-4; CDR3 DNA: TGTGCCAGCAGCCATTCCGGGACAGGGACCTACGAGCAGTACTTC; CDR3 protein: CASSHSGTGTYEQYF
D gene: .; clone size: .; J gene: TRBJ1-1; V gene: TRBV28; CDR3 DNA: TGTGCCAGCAGTTCCCCACAGCCTAACACTGAAGCTTTCTTT; CDR3 protein: CASSSPQPNTEAFF